These 19 T cell receptor beta chains were sequenced from one sample in a study of shared clonotypes between healthy human individuals. Here immunoSEQ multiplex PCR was the method, and the copy in TCRdb shows in-frame clones only, minus some. Of 2 million to 2.5 million clones in the sample, roughly 92% are singletons; the top ten hold 0.37%. The sample was naive CD4+ T cells from PBMCs. The subset was: CD45RA+ positively selected. The receptors come from a man between 18 and 29 years old in good health. Some clones in this sample may be carry-over from other donors' samples.

This sequence joins TRBV7-2 and TRBJ2-1; the match to TRBD2 covers 9 bases. Germline assignment: CDR1 SGHTA and CDR2 FQGNSA. V shed 3 bases, J shed 12 bases, and the junction held 15 bases outside the gene matches. The CDR3 sequence is 16 residues long. This CDR3 reads CASSFPAGGRSMTQFF. CDR3 coding DNA: TGTGCCAGCAGCTTCCCGGCGGGAGGGAGATCAATGACGCAGTTCTTC.

This clone was seen only once. CDR3 in amino acids: CSGPSGDTQYF. In DNA, the CDR3 is TGCAGTGGTCCCTCAGGAGATACGCAGTATTTT. This chain connects TRBV20-1 to TRBJ2-3; D is unresolved. This CDR3 spans 11 amino acids. V lost 7 bases, J lost 5 bases, and 10 bases lay in between. The germline V gene has CDR1 DFQATT and CDR2 SNEGSKA (reference sequence).

The gene calls are TRBV7-3 and TRBJ2-1, with TRBD2 identical over 12 bases. This CDR3 is built from 15 residues. The germline gives CDR1 SGHTA, CDR2 FQGTGA. V lost 4 bases to trimming and J lost 5 bases; unmatched junction nucleotides: 3. CDR3 amino acids: CASSSRTSGDNEQFF. Written as DNA, the CDR3 is TGTGCCAGCAGCTCCAGGACTAGCGGGGACAATGAGCAGTTCTTC.

Details on this clone: The identical CDR3 is also encoded by other nucleotide sequences in the sample. The V call is TRBV5-1, the J call TRBJ2-3; no reliable D call. The CDR3 is 12 residues long. Trimming removed 0 bases from V and 6 bases from J, with 5 bases in between. Per the germline V gene, CDR1 is SGHRS and CDR2 is YFSETQ. CDR3: CASSLGVDTQYF. The CDR3 DNA follows: TGCGCCAGCAGCTTGGGAGTGGATACGCAGTATTTT.

The chain is built from TRBV4-2 and TRBJ2-2; 8 bases map to TRBD1. J gave up 5 bases and V 1 base, and 12 bases lay outside the gene matches. The germline V gene encodes CDR1 LGHNA and CDR2 YNFKEQ. CDR3 size: 18 residues. The CDR3 sequence: CASSQVWGQGARTGELFF. For the CDR3, the DNA is TGTGCCAGCAGCCAAGTTTGGGGGCAGGGGGCACGGACCGGGGAGCTGTTTTTT.

A word on this clone: Other DNA sequences within the sample encode an identical CDR3. V usage is TRBV5-1 and J usage is TRBJ1-3; D gene ambiguous. CDR3 length: 13 amino acids. V was trimmed by 0 bases and J by 4 bases, leaving 5 bases between them. Germline lookup yields CDR1 SGHRS and CDR2 YFSETQ. CDR3 in amino acids: CASSLGTGNTIYF. CDR3 nucleotides: TGCGCCAGCAGCTTGGGAACGGGAAACACCATATATTTT.

V usage is TRBV29-1 and J usage is TRBJ2-6, with 7 bases lining up with TRBD1. The CDR3 has 16 residues. V shed 4 bases and J 4 bases; nucleotides not matched to a gene: 10. Per the germline V gene, CDR1 is SQVTM and CDR2 is ANQGSEA. DNA for the CDR3: TGCAGCGTTGCCGGACAGGCCCTGGGGGGGGCCAACGTCCTGACTTTC. It encodes CSVAGQALGGANVLTF. Drawing the rest from reference TRBV29-1 and TRBJ2-6, the complete variable domain is SAVISQKPSRDICQRGTSLTIQCQVDSQVTMMFWYRQQPGQSLTLIATANQGSEATYESGFVIDKFPISRPNLTFSTLTVSNMSPEDSSIYLCSVAGQALGGANVLTFGAGSRLTVL.

The rearrangement joins TRBV7-9 to TRBJ2-4; 7 bases line up with TRBD1. The CDR3 contains 15 residues. From germline, CDR1 is SEHNR and CDR2 FQNEAQ (reference sequence). With V trimmed by 2 bases and J by 8 bases, 9 bases remained unmatched. The CDR3 reads CASSLPGVQGDIQYF. The CDR3 region has the DNA TGTGCCAGCAGCTTACCAGGGGTGCAGGGGGACATTCAGTACTTC. The complete variable domain, with remaining parts taken from reference TRBV7-9 and TRBJ2-4, reads DTGVSQNPRHKITKRGQNVTFRCDPISEHNRLYWYRQTLGQGPEFLTYFQNEAQLEKSRLLSDRFSAERPKGSFSTLEIQRTEQGDSAMYLCASSLPGVQGDIQYFGAGTRLSVL.

The CDR3 loop reads CATSRLRGRATDTQYF. The CDR3 DNA sequence: TGTGCCACCAGCAGACTTAGGGGGCGCGCCACAGATACGCAGTATTTT. J is TRBJ2-3 and V is TRBV15; 7 nucleotides match TRBD1. This CDR3 has 16 residues. After removal of 2 bases from V and 2 bases from J, the junction contained 7 bases not matched to a gene. Germline V gene lookup returns CDR1 LNHNV and CDR2 YYDKDF (reference sequence).

This chain uses TRBV6-1 with TRBJ1-1; D is possibly TRBD1 (5 bases). The germline gives CDR1 MNHNS, CDR2 SASEGT. Between the trimmed V and J ends, which lost 6 bases and 7 bases, there was a span of 12 bases. This CDR3 is 12 amino acids long. As DNA, the CDR3 is TGTGCCAGCAGGGTCGCGGGGGGTGAAGCTTTCTTT. It yields the protein CASRVAGGEAFF.

The rearrangement joins TRBV18 to TRBJ1-5; D is undetermined. V lost 3 bases and J lost 0, with 12 bases in between. The CDR3 is 16 amino acids. CDR1 and CDR2 from the germline V gene are KGHSH and LQKENI. CDR3 in DNA: TGTGCCAGCTCACCGTTACGGGAAAATAGCAATCAGCCCCAGCATTTT. Its protein is CASSPLRENSNQPQHF.

V and J are TRBV7-9 and TRBJ2-7; D call uncertain. Germline lookup yields CDR1 SEHNR and CDR2 FQNEAQ (reference sequence). Deletions cut 1 base from V and 4 bases from J, with 14 bases between. The CDR3 sequence is 15 residues long. CDR3 sequence (DNA): TGTGCCAGCAGCTTAGTAAGGATAGGCAATTACGAGCAGTACTTC. Residues: CASSLVRIGNYEQYF.

The J gene is TRBJ1-4, the V gene TRBV4-2, with D perhaps matching TRBD1 (6 bases). The CDR3 totals 16 residues. The germline gives CDR1 LGHNA, CDR2 YNFKEQ. Between the trimmed V and J ends, which lost 1 base and 4 bases, there was a span of 13 bases. The CDR3 protein is CASSQVPKDSNEKLFF. CDR3 sequence (DNA): TGTGCCAGCAGCCAAGTCCCAAAGGACAGTAATGAAAAACTGTTTTTT.

The genes are TRBV10-2 and TRBJ2-7; D is ambiguous. Germline V gene lookup returns CDR1 WSHSY and CDR2 SAAADI. V lost 7 bases, J lost 5 bases, and 6 bases lay in between. This CDR3 is built from 10 residues. CDR3 sequence (DNA): TGCGCCAGCATGTTAAACGAGCAGTACTTC. As protein: CASMLNEQYF.

This clone was counted a single time. The chain links TRBV19 to TRBJ2-3, with a weak D call TRBD1 (6 bases). CDR3 length equals 15 residues. V lost 3 bases, J lost 0 bases, and 10 bases lay in between. CDR1 is LNHDA, CDR2 SQIVND, per germline (reference sequence). CDR3 nucleotide sequence: TGTGCCAGTAGTATTTGGGGGCCTAGCACAGATACGCAGTATTTT. It is translated as CASSIWGPSTDTQYF.

The V gene is TRBV6-6, the J gene TRBJ2-1; TRBD1 agrees at 10 bases. Losses at the gene ends were 2 bases for V and 5 bases for J; bases not matched to a gene: 3. The CDR3 length is 15 residues. CDR1 is MNHNY, CDR2 SVGAGI, per germline (reference sequence). Here the CDR3 reads CASSYGGQGHNEQFF. The CDR3 DNA reads TGTGCCAGCAGTTACGGGGGACAGGGGCACAATGAGCAGTTCTTC.

The chain is built from TRBV6-1 and TRBJ2-3; D is unresolved. This CDR3 spans 14 amino acids. Germline loops: CDR1 MNHNS, CDR2 SASEGT. Deletions cut 6 bases from V and 5 bases from J, with 15 bases between. CDR3 DNA sequence: TGTGCCAGCAGACCTTACGTTTCTATAGATACGCAGTATTTT. This sequence encodes CASRPYVSIDTQYF.

The J gene is TRBJ1-4, the V gene TRBV5-4; D unresolved. Trimming removed 0 bases at V and 2 bases at J, with 5 bases between. Per the germline V gene, CDR1 is SGHNT and CDR2 is YYREEE (reference sequence). The CDR3 is 14 residues long. The CDR3 spells CASSLEKTNEKLFF. The CDR3 bases are TGTGCCAGCAGCTTGGAGAAGACTAATGAAAAACTGTTTTTT.

V and J are TRBV9 and TRBJ2-3, with 8 bases aligning to TRBD2. V shed 0 bases and J 10 bases; nucleotides not matched to a gene: 16. Germline CDR1 reads SGDLS; CDR2 reads YYNGEE. The CDR3 has 17 amino acids. CDR3 protein: CASSVGGPREAPGAQYF. As DNA, the CDR3 is TGTGCCAGCAGCGTAGGAGGGCCGCGGGAGGCCCCGGGGGCGCAGTATTTT.